Listed below are T cell receptor beta chains from one sample, sequenced in a study of shared clonotypes between healthy human individuals. Generated by immunoSEQ multiplex PCR, the TCRdb table keeps only in-frame clones and is missing some. The sample has around 2.5 million clones, roughly 93% seen once. The sequencing sample was made of naive CD4+ T cells from PBMCs. The receptor source for this set is a man aged 18-30 years in good health. Some clones in this sample may be carry-over from other donors' samples. CDR3s include the opening cysteine and the closing phenylalanine or tryptophan. A D gene is named only where the DNA matches it firmly. Not every row has a clone size; where given, it reads once, few, many or a size class.

clone size | J gene | V gene | D gene | CDR3 DNA | CDR3 protein
- | TRBJ2-1 | TRBV11-3 | TRBD2 | TGTGCCAGCAGCTTCGGACAGGGGACTAGCGGTTACAATGAGCAGTTCTTC | CASSFGQGTSGYNEQFF
once | TRBJ2-1 | TRBV28 | - | TGTGCCAGCAGCCCCATGGATGAGCAGTTCTTC | CASSPMDEQFF
- | TRBJ2-2 | TRBV13 | TRBD2 | TGTGCCAGCAGCTTATACCTTGCGGGAGGGCCTATCACCGGGGAGCTGTTTTTT | CASSLYLAGGPITGELFF
- | TRBJ2-1 | TRBV5-1 | - | TGCGCCAGCAGTCCTGGAGGGGGGCAATTAGGTGAGCAGTTCTTC | CASSPGGGQLGEQFF
- | TRBJ1-2 | TRBV4-1 | TRBD1 | TGCGCCAGCAGGAACCCGGGACAGGGGGGAGGTGGCTACACCTTC | CASRNPGQGGGGYTF
- | TRBJ1-5 | TRBV2 | TRBD1 | TGTGCCAGCCTCCGGGACAGGGCTCCCAATCAGCCCCAGCATTTT | CASLRDRAPNQPQHF
- | TRBJ2-7 | TRBV28 | - | TGTGCCAGCAGTCCTCTCAGCAGGGACTCCTACGAGCAGTACTTC | CASSPLSRDSYEQYF
once | TRBJ1-5 | TRBV7-2 | TRBD1 | TGTGCCAGCAGTCGGGACAGGAATCAGCCCCAGCATTTT | CASSRDRNQPQHF
- | TRBJ2-1 | TRBV5-1 | TRBD2 | TGCGCCAGCAGCTTAGCGGGACTCAAGAACAATGAGCAGTTCTTC | CASSLAGLKNNEQFF
- | TRBJ2-7 | TRBV28 | - | TGTGCCAGTTACCAGCGGAAAGGGCCAAATGAAGAGCAGTACTTC | CASYQRKGPNEEQYF
- | TRBJ1-5 | TRBV6-5 | - | TGTGCCAGCAGTTACGCAGGGACTCAGCCCCAGCATTTT | CASSYAGTQPQHF
once | TRBJ2-6 | TRBV5-1 | - | TGCGCCAGCAGCTGGTTGTTGGGGGCTGGGGCCAACGTCCTGACTTTC | CASSWLLGAGANVLTF
- | TRBJ2-1 | TRBV15 | - | TGTGCCACCAGCCGAGGGTCATTTCGGGATGAGCAGTTCTTC | CATSRGSFRDEQFF
- | TRBJ2-5 | TRBV11-2 | TRBD1 | TGTGCCAGCAGCTTCTCAGGGGGTGTAGAGACCCAGTACTTC | CASSFSGGVETQYF
- | TRBJ2-7 | TRBV4-1 | - | TGCGCCAGCAGCCAAGTGGGGCAGGGGTACTCCTACGAGCAGTACTTC | CASSQVGQGYSYEQYF
- | TRBJ1-1 | TRBV28 | - | TGTGCCAGCAGTGGCCAGACCTCTGAAGCTTTCTTT | CASSGQTSEAFF
- | TRBJ1-1 | TRBV18 | - | TGTGCCAGCTCACCTACCGGGGGCCTCACTGAAGCTTTCTTT | CASSPTGGLTEAFF
once | TRBJ2-7 | TRBV28 | - | TGTGCCAGCAGTCCCCCTTCCCCCCGACGGTCCCACGAGCAGTACTTC | CASSPPSPRRSHEQYF
- | TRBJ2-1 | TRBV27 | TRBD2 | TGTGCCAGCAGTAGGGCGGGGGTCAATGAGCAGTTCTTC | CASSRAGVNEQFF
- | TRBJ2-2 | TRBV10-2 | TRBD1 | TGCGCCACCGGACAGGGGAACACCGGGGAGCTGTTTTTT | CATGQGNTGELFF
- | TRBJ2-5 | TRBV11-2 | - | TGTGCCAGCAGCTTCGGACAGCAAGAGACCCAGTACTTC | CASSFGQQETQYF
- | TRBJ2-7 | TRBV6-5 | - | TGTGCCAGCAGTCCCCCCGGACATCCCTACGAGCAGTACTTC | CASSPPGHPYEQYF
once | TRBJ2-1 | TRBV4-2 | - | TGTGCCAGCAGCCAATCTACCCGGACGAGTAACAATGAGCAGTTCTTC | CASSQSTRTSNNEQFF
- | TRBJ2-1 | TRBV6-5 | TRBD1 | TGTGCCAGCAGTTACCGTCGTGCGAAAGGGGGCGGCGAGCAGTTCTTC | CASSYRRAKGGGEQFF
- | TRBJ2-3 | TRBV11-2 | - | TGTGCCAGCAGCTTAGACTCCGCGAATGGCGGGCAGTATTTT | CASSLDSANGGQYF
- | TRBJ1-4 | TRBV14 | TRBD1 | TGTGCCAGCAGCCAATTAGACAGGGGACATGAAAAACTGTTTTTT | CASSQLDRGHEKLFF
- | TRBJ2-7 | TRBV28 | TRBD1 | TGTGCCAGCACCCCCGGGACAGGGTACTACGAGCAGTACTTC | CASTPGTGYYEQYF
- | TRBJ2-3 | TRBV5-1 | TRBD2 | TGCGCCAGCAGCTTGGGCCCTAGCGGGAGGTGGGATACGCAGTATTTT | CASSLGPSGRWDTQYF
once | TRBJ2-7 | TRBV28 | - | TGTGCCAGCAGTACATTAGACAGACTGGGGAAGGAGCAGTACTTC | CASSTLDRLGKEQYF
- | TRBJ2-5 | TRBV12-5 | - | TGTGCTAGTGCCCGGGGGGCGCAAAAAGAGACCCAGTACTTC | CASARGAQKETQYF
- | TRBJ2-1 | TRBV11-3 | - | TGTGCCAGCAGCTTACGGGGAGGACAGTCTGAGCAGTTCTTC | CASSLRGGQSEQFF
- | TRBJ2-1 | TRBV6-5 | - | TGTGCCAGCAGTTACAGAAGGATCTCGAATGAGCAGTTCTTC | CASSYRRISNEQFF
- | TRBJ2-1 | TRBV9 | - | TGTGCCAGCAGCGCCACACCTGCGACTAGTTACAATGAGCAGTTCTTC | CASSATPATSYNEQFF
- | TRBJ1-5 | TRBV5-1 | TRBD1 | TGCGCCAGCTCCGTGGACAGGGATCAGCCCCAGCATTTT | CASSVDRDQPQHF
- | TRBJ1-1 | TRBV7-8 | - | TGTGCCAGCAGCCCCCGACGGATAGGGACGACGAACACTGAAGCTTTCTTT | CASSPRRIGTTNTEAFF
- | TRBJ1-3 | TRBV6-5 | TRBD1 | TGTGCCAGCAGTTACACCGGGACAGCCTCTGGAAACACCATATATTTT | CASSYTGTASGNTIYF
few | TRBJ1-1 | TRBV4-2 | TRBD1 | TGTGCCAGCAGCCATGCACAGGGGGCCACTGAAGCTTTCTTT | CASSHAQGATEAFF
- | TRBJ2-1 | TRBV2 | TRBD2 | TGTGCCAGCAGTGATACAGCGGGAGGAAGTGAGCAGTTCTTC | CASSDTAGGSEQFF
- | TRBJ1-2 | TRBV5-4 | - | TGTGCCAGCAGCTTTTGGGTTAACTATGGCTACACCTTC | CASSFWVNYGYTF
once | TRBJ2-1 | TRBV19 | - | TGTGCCAGTAGTATTCAAGGTCAGATGAGCTCCTACAATGAGCAGTTCTTC | CASSIQGQMSSYNEQFF
- | TRBJ2-7 | TRBV29-1 | - | TGCAGCGCCTTAGCTGTCCGGGGGTACGAGCAGTACTTC | CSALAVRGYEQYF
- | TRBJ2-1 | TRBV5-1 | TRBD2 | TGCGCCAGCAGCGACGGGACTAGCGGGGTCTACAATGAGCAGTTCTTC | CASSDGTSGVYNEQFF
- | TRBJ2-2 | TRBV28 | - | TGTGCCAGCAGTCCCTGGGACTTTCCAGGCGGGGAGCTGTTTTTT | CASSPWDFPGGELFF
- | TRBJ1-4 | TRBV19 | - | TGTGCCAGTAGTATCGAGTTGCGAGGACCCAATGAAAAACTGTTTTTT | CASSIELRGPNEKLFF
- | TRBJ2-1 | TRBV29-1 | - | TGCAGCGTTGCATCCCTAGCAGAGCAGTTCTTC | CSVASLAEQFF
- | TRBJ2-1 | TRBV4-3 | TRBD2 | TGCGCCAGCAGCCCTATTGGGGGCGGGAGGTTCGATGAGCAGTTCTTC | CASSPIGGGRFDEQFF
- | TRBJ2-7 | TRBV30 | TRBD2 | TGTGCCTGGAGTGGGGAGTTGGGACTAGAATACGAGCAGTACTTC | CAWSGELGLEYEQYF
- | TRBJ2-2 | TRBV4-1 | - | TGCGCCAGCAGCCAAGTGTGGTGGGGTTCTGGCACCGGGGAGCTGTTTTTT | CASSQVWWGSGTGELFF
- | TRBJ1-5 | TRBV18 | TRBD1 | TGTGCCAGCTCACCAGGGACAGGGGGCCGGCCCCAGCATTTT | CASSPGTGGRPQHF
- | TRBJ2-1 | TRBV5-4 | TRBD2 | TGTGCCAGCAGCCACCTAGCGGACAATGAGCAGTTCTTC | CASSHLADNEQFF
- | TRBJ1-1 | TRBV11-1 | - | TGTGCCAGCAGCTCCAGGGGTGGGAACACTGAAGCTTTCTTT | CASSSRGGNTEAFF
- | TRBJ1-2 | TRBV5-6 | TRBD1 | TGTGCCAGCAGCCGGGACAGGGCCGGCTACACCTTC | CASSRDRAGYTF
once | TRBJ2-1 | TRBV28 | - | TGTGCCAGCAGTTTATTGATTAGCGGAAAAACCTACAATGAGCAGTTCTTC | CASSLLISGKTYNEQFF
few | TRBJ1-4 | TRBV2 | - | TGTGCCAGCAGTGGTGGGACGGTGTTTGAAAAACTGTTTTTT | CASSGGTVFEKLFF